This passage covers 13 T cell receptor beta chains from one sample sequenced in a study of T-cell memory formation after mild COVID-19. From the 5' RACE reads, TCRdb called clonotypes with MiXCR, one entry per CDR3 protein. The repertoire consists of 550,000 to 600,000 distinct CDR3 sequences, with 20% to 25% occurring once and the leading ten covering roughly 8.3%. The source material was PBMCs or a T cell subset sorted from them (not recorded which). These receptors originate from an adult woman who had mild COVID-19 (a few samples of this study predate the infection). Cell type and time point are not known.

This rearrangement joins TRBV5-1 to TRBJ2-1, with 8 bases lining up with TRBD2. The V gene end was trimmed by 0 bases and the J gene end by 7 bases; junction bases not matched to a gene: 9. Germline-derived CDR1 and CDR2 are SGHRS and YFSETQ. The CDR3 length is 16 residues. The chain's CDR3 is CASSLELAAGANEQFF. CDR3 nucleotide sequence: TGCGCCAGCAGCTTGGAATTAGCAGCGGGGGCAAATGAGCAGTTCTTC.

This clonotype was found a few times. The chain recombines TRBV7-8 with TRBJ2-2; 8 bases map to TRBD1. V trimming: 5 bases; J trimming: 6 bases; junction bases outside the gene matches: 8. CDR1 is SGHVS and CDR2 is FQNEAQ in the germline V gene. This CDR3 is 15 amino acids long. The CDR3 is CASSRDRGIAGELFF. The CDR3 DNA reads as TGTGCCAGCAGCCGAGACAGGGGAATCGCCGGGGAGCTGTTTTTT.

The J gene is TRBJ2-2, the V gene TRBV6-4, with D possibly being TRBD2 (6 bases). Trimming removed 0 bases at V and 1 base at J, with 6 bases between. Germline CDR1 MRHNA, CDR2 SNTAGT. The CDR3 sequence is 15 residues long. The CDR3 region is CASSDSGGNTGELFF. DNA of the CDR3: TGTGCCAGCAGTGACTCGGGGGGGAACACCGGGGAGCTGTTTTTT.

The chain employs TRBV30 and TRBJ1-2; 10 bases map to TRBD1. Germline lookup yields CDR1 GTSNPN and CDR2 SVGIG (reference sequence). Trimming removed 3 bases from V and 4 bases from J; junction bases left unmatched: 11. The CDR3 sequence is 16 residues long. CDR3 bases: TGTGCCTGGAGCCAAGCCTTCGGACAGGGGGGCTATGGCTACACCTTC. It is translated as CAWSQAFGQGGYGYTF.

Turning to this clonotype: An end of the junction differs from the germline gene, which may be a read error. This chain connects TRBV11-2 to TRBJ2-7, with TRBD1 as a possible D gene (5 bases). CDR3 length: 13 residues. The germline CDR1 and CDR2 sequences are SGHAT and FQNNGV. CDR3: CASSLGTSLVLSF. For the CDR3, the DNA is TGTGCCAGCAGCTTAGGGACAAGTTTGGTCCTGTCCTTC.

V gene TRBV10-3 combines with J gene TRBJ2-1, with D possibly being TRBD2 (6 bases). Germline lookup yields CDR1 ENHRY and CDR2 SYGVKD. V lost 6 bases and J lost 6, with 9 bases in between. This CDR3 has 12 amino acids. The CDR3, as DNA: TGTGCCATCAGGGGGGACTTCAATGAGCAGTTCTTC. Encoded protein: CAIRGDFNEQFF.

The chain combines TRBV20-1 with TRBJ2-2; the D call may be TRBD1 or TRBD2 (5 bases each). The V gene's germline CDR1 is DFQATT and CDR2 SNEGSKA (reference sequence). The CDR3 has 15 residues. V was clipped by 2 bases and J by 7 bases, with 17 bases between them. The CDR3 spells CSARNLRGDGGELFF. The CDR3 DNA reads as TGCAGTGCTAGAAATTTGAGGGGAGACGGCGGGGAGCTGTTTTTT.

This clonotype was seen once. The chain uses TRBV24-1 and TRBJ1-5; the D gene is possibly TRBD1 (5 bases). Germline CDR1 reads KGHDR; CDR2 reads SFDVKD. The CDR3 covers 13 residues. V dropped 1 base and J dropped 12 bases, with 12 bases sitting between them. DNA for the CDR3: TGTGCCACCAGTGATTTACAAGGGGACTTCCAGCATTTT. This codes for CATSDLQGDFQHF.

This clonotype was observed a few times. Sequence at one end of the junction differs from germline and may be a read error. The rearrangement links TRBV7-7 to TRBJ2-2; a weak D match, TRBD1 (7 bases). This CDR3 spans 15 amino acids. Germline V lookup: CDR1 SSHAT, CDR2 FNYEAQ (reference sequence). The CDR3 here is CASSFNQGGTGELFF. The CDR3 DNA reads TGTGCTAGCAGCTTCAACCAGGGGGGAACCGGGGAGCTGTTTTTT.

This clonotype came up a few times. CDR3 residues: CASSMWGDEQFF. The CDR3 DNA follows: TGTGCCAGCAGCATGTGGGGGGATGAGCAGTTCTTC. The V call is TRBV27, the J call TRBJ2-1, with D possibly being TRBD2 (6 bases). V lost 6 bases, J lost 8 bases, and 11 bases lay in between. Per germline, CDR1 MNHEY and CDR2 SMNVEV (reference sequence). This CDR3 is built from 12 residues.

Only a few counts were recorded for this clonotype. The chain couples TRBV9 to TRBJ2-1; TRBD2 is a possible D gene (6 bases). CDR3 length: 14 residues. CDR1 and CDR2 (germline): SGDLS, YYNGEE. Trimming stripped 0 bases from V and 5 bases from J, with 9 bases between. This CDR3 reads CASSVGLGDNEQFF. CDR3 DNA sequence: TGTGCCAGCAGCGTAGGACTAGGGGACAATGAGCAGTTCTTC.

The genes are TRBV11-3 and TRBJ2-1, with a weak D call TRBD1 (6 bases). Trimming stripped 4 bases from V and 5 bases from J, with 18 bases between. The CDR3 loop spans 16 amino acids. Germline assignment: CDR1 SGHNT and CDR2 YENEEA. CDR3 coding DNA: TGTGCCAGCAGCTATACCCGCACAGGGTGGGACAATGAGCAGTTCTTC. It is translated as CASSYTRTGWDNEQFF. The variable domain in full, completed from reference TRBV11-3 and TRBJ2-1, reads EAGVVQSPRYKIIEKKQPVAFWCNPISGHNTLYWYLQNLGQGPELLIRYENEEAVDDSQLPKDRFSAERLKGVDSTLKIQPAELGDSAVYLCASSYTRTGWDNEQFFGPGTRLTVL.

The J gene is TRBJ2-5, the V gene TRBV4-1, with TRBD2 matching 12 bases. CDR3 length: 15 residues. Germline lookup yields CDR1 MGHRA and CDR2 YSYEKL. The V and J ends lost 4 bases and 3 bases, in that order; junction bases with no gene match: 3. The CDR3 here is CASSRRLAGEETQYF. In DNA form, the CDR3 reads TGCGCCAGCAGCCGACGACTAGCGGGGGAAGAGACCCAGTACTTC.